The source of this T cell receptor (beta chain) is a study of T cell changes during pregnancy in multiple sclerosis. In its sample, this clone was seen once. Produced via immunoSEQ multiplex PCR; TCRdb's table is partial and in-frame only. The data contain around 45,000 clones, 90% of them singletons. This CDR3 spans 16 amino acids. Germline CDR1 and CDR2: SEHNR and FQNEAQ (reference sequence). Trimming removed 2 bases from V and 4 bases from J, with 18 bases in between. This receptor was taken from a female donor with multiple sclerosis, enrolled in a pregnancy study. The source material was CD4+ T cells from peripheral blood mononuclear cells, sampled before pregnancy. The V call is TRBV7-9, the J call TRBJ2-7; D is uncertain. CDR3 in DNA: TGTGCCAGCAGCTTACCGGAACTAAAATCGGGTTACGAGCAGTACTTC. It encodes CASSLPELKSGYEQYF. The full variable domain, rest sourced from reference TRBV7-9 and TRBJ2-7, is DTGVSQNPRHKITKRGQNVTFRCDPISEHNRLYWYRQTLGQGPEFLTYFQNEAQLEKSRLLSDRFSAERPKGSFSTLEIQRTEQGDSAMYLCASSLPELKSGYEQYFGPGTRLTVT.